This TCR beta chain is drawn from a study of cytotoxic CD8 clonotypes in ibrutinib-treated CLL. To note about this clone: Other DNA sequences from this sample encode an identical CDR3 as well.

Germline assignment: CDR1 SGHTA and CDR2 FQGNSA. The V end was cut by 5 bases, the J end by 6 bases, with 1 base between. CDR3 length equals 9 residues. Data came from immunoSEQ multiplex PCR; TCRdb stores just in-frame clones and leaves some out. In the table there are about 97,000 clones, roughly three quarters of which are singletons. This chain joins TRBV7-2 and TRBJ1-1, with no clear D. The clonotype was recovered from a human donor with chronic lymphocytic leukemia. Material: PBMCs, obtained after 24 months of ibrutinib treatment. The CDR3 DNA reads TGTGCCAGCAGCCCTGAAGCTTTCTTT. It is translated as CASSPEAFF.